One and the same sample provided the 3 T cell receptor beta chains below, sequenced in a study of shared clonotypes between healthy human individuals. As defined, naive CD8 cells were CD45RO-negative and positively selected for CCR7, with terminally differentiated effector memory CD45RA+ cells excluded. Method: immunoSEQ multiplex PCR; TCRdb's copy keeps in-frame clones and lacks some. The sample gives over 800,000 clones, about 91% of which show up once; approximately 25% is in the top ten. The source material was naive CD8+ T cells sorted from blood. The receptor source for this set is a man under 40 in good health.

The chain joins TRBV6-4 to TRBJ2-3; 7 nucleotides line up with TRBD2. This CDR3 comprises 15 residues. CDR1 and CDR2 (germline): MRHNA, SNTAGT. V shed 8 bases, J shed 5 bases, and the junction held 13 bases outside the gene matches. CDR3 protein: CASPPSGRVGDTQYF. The CDR3 DNA reads as TGTGCCAGCCCACCTAGCGGTCGGGTTGGAGATACGCAGTATTTT.

The CDR3 reads CASSLNWDRGSETQYF. DNA for the CDR3: TGTGCCAGCAGCTTAAATTGGGACAGGGGATCGGAGACCCAGTACTTC. This rearrangement joins TRBV7-9 to TRBJ2-5, with 10 bases lining up with TRBD1. Germline CDR1 and CDR2: SEHNR and FQNEAQ (reference sequence). The junction had 8 bases not matched to a gene; V was cut back by 2 bases and J by 5 bases. The CDR3 runs 16 residues.

The chain employs TRBV29-1 and TRBJ2-3; D is possibly TRBD1 or TRBD2 (5 bases each). The CDR3 contains 14 residues. Trimming removed 4 bases from V and 5 bases from J, with 16 bases in between. Germline values: CDR1 SQVTM, CDR2 ANQGSEA. The CDR3 DNA reads as TGCAGCGTTGTGGGGGTGGGCCAAGGAGATACGCAGTATTTT. As protein: CSVVGVGQGDTQYF.